This T cell receptor beta chain derives from a study of early stage breast cancer tumors. Study as a whole: Among approximately 12 ER+/PR+/HER2- tumors, eight were ductal, four lobular. Study-level results: Enriched TCRB sequences shared across patients were mostly commonly generated sequences.

This clone occurred a few times. The antigen is undetermined. Only in-frame clones appear in the TCRdb table, and some are missing; sequencing was by immunoSEQ multiplex PCR. The sample lists roughly 48,000 clones, 83% seen once, with more than 1.1% in the top ten. Germline CDR1 reads SGHVS; CDR2 reads FNYEAQ. V was pared by 4 bases and J by 6 bases, with 6 bases of the junction left unmatched. CDR3 length: 14 amino acids. The sample taken for sequencing was blood. This clonotype was sampled from a person aged 45 to 59 with breast cancer. V usage is TRBV7-6 and J usage is TRBJ1-3; TRBD1 matches at 7 bases. The DNA of the CDR3 is TGTGCCAGCAGCTCTATGACAGGGCAAAACACCATATATTTT. This codes for CASSSMTGQNTIYF. The full variable domain, with the rest looked up from reference TRBV7-6 and TRBJ1-3, is GAGVSQSPRYKVTKRGQDVALRCDPISGHVSLYWYRQALGQGPEFLTYFNYEAQQDKSGLPNDRFSAERPEGSISTLTIQRTEQRDSAMYRCASSSMTGQNTIYFGEGSWLTVV.